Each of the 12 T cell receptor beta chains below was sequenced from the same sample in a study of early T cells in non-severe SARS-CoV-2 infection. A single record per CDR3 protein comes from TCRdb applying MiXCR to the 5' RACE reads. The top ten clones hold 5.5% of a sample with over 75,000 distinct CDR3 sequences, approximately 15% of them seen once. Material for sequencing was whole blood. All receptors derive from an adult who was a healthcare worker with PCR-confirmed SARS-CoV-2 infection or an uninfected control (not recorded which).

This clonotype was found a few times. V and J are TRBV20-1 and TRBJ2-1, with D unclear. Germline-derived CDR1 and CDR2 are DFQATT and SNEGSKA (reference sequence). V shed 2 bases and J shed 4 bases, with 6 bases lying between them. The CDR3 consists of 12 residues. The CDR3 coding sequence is TGCAGTGCTAGACCGCAATACAATGAGCAGTTCTTC. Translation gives CSARPQYNEQFF.

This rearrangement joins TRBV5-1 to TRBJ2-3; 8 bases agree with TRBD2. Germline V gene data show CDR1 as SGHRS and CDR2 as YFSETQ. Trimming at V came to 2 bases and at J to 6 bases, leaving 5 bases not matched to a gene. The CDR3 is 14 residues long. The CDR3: CASSLAGAGDTQYF. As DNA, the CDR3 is TGCGCCAGCAGCTTAGCGGGAGCAGGTGATACGCAGTATTTT.

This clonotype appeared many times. Here the CDR3 DNA reads TGCGCCAGCAGTTTCGGGACAGGGGTACCGAATGAGCAGTTCTTC. It specifies CASSFGTGVPNEQFF. V is TRBV5-1 and J is TRBJ2-1, with 10 bases fitting TRBD1. Germline CDR1 reads SGHRS; CDR2 reads YFSETQ. After removal of 5 bases from V and 7 bases from J, the junction contained 9 bases not matched to a gene. This CDR3 has 15 amino acids. The entire variable domain, with the rest obtained from reference TRBV5-1 and TRBJ2-1, is as follows: KAGVTQTPRYLIKTRGQQVTLSCSPISGHRSVSWYQQTPGQGLQFLFEYFSETQRNKGNFPGRFSGRQFSNSRSEMNVSTLELGDSALYLCASSFGTGVPNEQFFGPGTRLTVL.

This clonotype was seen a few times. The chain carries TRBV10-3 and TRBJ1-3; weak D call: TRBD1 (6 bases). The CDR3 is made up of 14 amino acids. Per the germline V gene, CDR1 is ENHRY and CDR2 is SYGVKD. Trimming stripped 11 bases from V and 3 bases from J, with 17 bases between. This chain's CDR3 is CAVSYRENGNTIYF. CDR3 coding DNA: TGTGCCGTTTCCTACAGGGAAAATGGAAACACCATATATTTT.

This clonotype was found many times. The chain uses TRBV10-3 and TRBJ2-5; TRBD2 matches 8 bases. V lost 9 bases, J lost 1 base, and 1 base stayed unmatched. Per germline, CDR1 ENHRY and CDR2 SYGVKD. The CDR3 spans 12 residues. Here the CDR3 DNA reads TGTGCCATAGCGGGAGCCCAAGAGACCCAGTACTTC. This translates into CAIAGAQETQYF.

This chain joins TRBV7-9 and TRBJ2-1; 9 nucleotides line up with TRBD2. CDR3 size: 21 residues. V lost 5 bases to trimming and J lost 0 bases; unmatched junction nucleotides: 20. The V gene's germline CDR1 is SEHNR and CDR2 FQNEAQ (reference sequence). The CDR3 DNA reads TGTGCCAGCAGCATAGGTCCCCTACTAGCGGGTTACTCAAGCTCCTACAATGAGCAGTTCTTC. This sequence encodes CASSIGPLLAGYSSSYNEQFF.

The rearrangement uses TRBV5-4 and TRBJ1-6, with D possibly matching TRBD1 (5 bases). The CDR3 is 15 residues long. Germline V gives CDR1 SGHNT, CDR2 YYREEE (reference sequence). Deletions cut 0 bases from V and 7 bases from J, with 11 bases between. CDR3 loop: CASSLVGRVNSPLHF. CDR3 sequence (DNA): TGTGCCAGCAGCTTGGTGGGCAGGGTCAATTCACCCCTCCACTTT.

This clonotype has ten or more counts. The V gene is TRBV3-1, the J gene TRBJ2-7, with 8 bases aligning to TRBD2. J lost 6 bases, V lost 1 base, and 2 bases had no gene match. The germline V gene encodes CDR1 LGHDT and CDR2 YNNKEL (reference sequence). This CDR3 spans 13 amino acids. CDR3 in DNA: TGTGCCAGCAGCCAAGGGAGCGGGGGCGAGCAGTACTTC. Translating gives CASSQGSGGEQYF.

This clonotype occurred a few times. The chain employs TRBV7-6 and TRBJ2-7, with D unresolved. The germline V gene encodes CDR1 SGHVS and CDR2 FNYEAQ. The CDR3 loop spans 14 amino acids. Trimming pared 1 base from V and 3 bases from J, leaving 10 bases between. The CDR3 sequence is CASSLEGANYEQYF. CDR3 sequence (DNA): TGTGCCAGCAGCTTAGAGGGTGCGAACTACGAGCAGTACTTC.

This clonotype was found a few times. CDR3 in amino acids: CSAREGGPGNEQFF. The CDR3 bases are TGCAGTGCCAGGGAGGGAGGGCCCGGCAATGAGCAGTTCTTC. V usage is TRBV20-1 and J usage is TRBJ2-1; 7 bases match TRBD2. Losses at the gene ends were 6 bases for V and 6 bases for J; bases not matched to a gene: 11. Germline V CDR1 and CDR2: DFQATT, SNEGSKA (reference sequence). CDR3 length: 14 amino acids.

The CDR3 coding sequence is TGCAGTGCACCCGGGGCCGGGGAGCTGTTTTTT. It codes for CSAPGAGELFF. This chain joins TRBV20-1 and TRBJ2-2; possibly TRBD2 for D (5 bases). The CDR3 length is 11 residues. V was clipped by 6 bases and J by 6 bases, with 8 bases between them. Germline assignment: CDR1 DFQATT and CDR2 SNEGSKA (reference sequence).

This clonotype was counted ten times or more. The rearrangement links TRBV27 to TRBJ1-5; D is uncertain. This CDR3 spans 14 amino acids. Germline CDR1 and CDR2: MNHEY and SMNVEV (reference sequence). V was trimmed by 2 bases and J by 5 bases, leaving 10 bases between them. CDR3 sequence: CASSLIRGDQPQHF. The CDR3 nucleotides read TGTGCCAGCAGTTTAATTCGTGGGGATCAGCCCCAGCATTTT.